This T cell receptor (beta chain) was documented in a study of breast tumors, draining lymph nodes, adjacent tissues. General study findings and limits: Compared with basal-like, luminal-like tumors shared significantly more repertoire with nontumor tissue.

One entry per CDR3 protein, called by TCRdb with MiXCR from the multiplex PCR reads. The data contain about 150,000 distinct CDR3 sequences, around 24% of them singletons. This CDR3 is built from 13 residues. Germline-derived CDR1 and CDR2 are DFQATT and SNEGSKA (reference sequence). Trimming removed 7 bases from V and 8 bases from J, with 20 bases in between. This clonotype was observed at least ten times. The antigen is unknown. Samples came from axillary lymph nodes draining the breast cancer. What was sequenced was axillary lymph node tissue. This chain uses TRBV20-1 with TRBJ1-2; a possible D gene is TRBD1 (5 bases). This sequence originates from a female donor with breast cancer. Some clones in this sample may be carry-over from other donors' samples. CDR3 nucleotides: TGCAGTGTCCCTCTCCTCAGGGTCCGGGGCTACACCTTC. The encoded protein is CSVPLLRVRGYTF.